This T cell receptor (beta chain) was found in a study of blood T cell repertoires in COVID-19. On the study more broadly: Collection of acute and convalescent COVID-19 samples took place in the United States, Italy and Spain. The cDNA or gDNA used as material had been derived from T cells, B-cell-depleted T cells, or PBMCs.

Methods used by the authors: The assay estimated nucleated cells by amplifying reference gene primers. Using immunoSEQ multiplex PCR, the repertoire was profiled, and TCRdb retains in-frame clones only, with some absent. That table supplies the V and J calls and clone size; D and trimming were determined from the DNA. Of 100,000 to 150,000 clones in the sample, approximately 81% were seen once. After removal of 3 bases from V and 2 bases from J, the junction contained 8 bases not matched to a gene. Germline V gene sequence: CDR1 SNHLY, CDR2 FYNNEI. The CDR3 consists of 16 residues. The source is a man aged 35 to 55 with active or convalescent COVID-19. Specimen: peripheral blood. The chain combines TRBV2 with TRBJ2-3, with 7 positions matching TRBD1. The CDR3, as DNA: TGTGCCAGCAGTGACGCCATAGACAGGGCCACAGATACGCAGTATTTT. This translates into CASSDAIDRATDTQYF.